The present T cell receptor beta chain was sequenced within a study of blood T cell repertoires in COVID-19. Study in general: Acute-phase and convalescent COVID-19 samples originated in the United States, Italy and Spain. In each case, the material was cDNA or gDNA derived from T cells, B-cell-depleted T cells, or PBMCs.

In the original analysis: It was from reference gene primer amplification that nucleated cell counts were estimated. TCRdb's copy holds only in-frame clones and misses some; the assay was immunoSEQ multiplex PCR. The V and J calls and clone size come from that table; D and trimming were worked out from the DNA. The sample has fewer than 250,000 clones; nearly 85% are singletons. Material: peripheral blood. The clonotype comes from a human donor in a cohort sampled during active COVID-19.

The CDR3, as DNA: TGTGCCAGCAGTGCGGACAGGGGTAGCGAAAAACTGTTTTTT. Its translation is CASSADRGSEKLFF. This rearrangement joins TRBV2 to TRBJ1-4; 9 nucleotides match TRBD1. Germline CDR1 SNHLY, CDR2 FYNNEI. J gave up 8 bases and V 4 bases, and 5 bases lay outside the gene matches. This CDR3 is 14 amino acids long.